What follows are 31 T cell receptor beta chains derived from one specimen sequenced in a study of cytomegalovirus exposure and HLA in healthy donors. PCR amplification relied on 60 Vbeta primers (plus 13 Jbeta primers). The table came from immunoSEQ multiplex PCR; TCRdb's copy has only in-frame clones and leaves some out. The sample lists under 200,000 clones, around 82% occurring once. The sample was PBMCs. Receptor source: a boy aged 2-9 years in good health and CMV-seronegative.

The chain carries TRBV28 and TRBJ1-1; possible D gene TRBD1, 6 bases. Germline CDR1 and CDR2: MDHEN and SYDVKM. V was pared by 3 bases and J by 5 bases, with 13 bases between. The CDR3 is 14 residues long. The CDR3 DNA sequence: TGTGCCAGCAGTTTGGGGCAGGGGCGAACTGAAGCTTTCTTT. The encoded protein is CASSLGQGRTEAFF.

The chain couples TRBV29-1 to TRBJ2-3; TRBD1 aligns across 8 bases. This CDR3 is built from 13 residues. Germline-derived CDR1 and CDR2 are SQVTM and ANQGSEA. The V gene end was trimmed by 8 bases and the J gene end by 0 bases; junction bases not matched to a gene: 4. In nucleotides, the CDR3 is TGCAGCCATTACAGGGGGAGCACAGATACGCAGTATTTT. Translated, it gives CSHYRGSTDTQYF.

The rearrangement uses TRBV5-8 and TRBJ2-1; D gene uncertain. Germline V gene lookup returns CDR1 SGHTS and CDR2 YDEGEE. The CDR3 consists of 16 residues. Trimming pared 0 bases from V and 5 bases from J, leaving 15 bases between. The CDR3: CASSLAEVATHNEQFF. The CDR3 DNA reads as TGTGCCAGCAGCTTGGCCGAGGTAGCTACACACAATGAGCAGTTCTTC.

The V gene is TRBV9, the J gene TRBJ2-1; 7 bases align to TRBD2. This CDR3 region has 14 residues. Germline V gene lookup returns CDR1 SGDLS and CDR2 YYNGEE. V gave up 2 bases and J gave up 4 bases; unmatched junction bases: 3. The CDR3 spells CASSVGGRYNEQFF. The CDR3 coding sequence is TGTGCCAGCAGCGTGGGCGGGAGATACAATGAGCAGTTCTTC.

The rearrangement uses TRBV5-6 and TRBJ2-6; D is uncertain. Deletions cut 7 bases from V and 0 bases from J, with 11 bases between. The germline gives CDR1 SGHDT, CDR2 YYEEEE. The CDR3 totals 15 residues. CDR3: CASGTDTSGANVLTF. The DNA for the CDR3 is TGTGCCAGCGGAACAGACACCTCTGGGGCCAACGTCCTGACTTTC.

The V and J genes are TRBV10-3 and TRBJ2-3, with 7 nucleotides matching TRBD1. Trimming cost V 6 bases and J 2 bases; bases outside gene matches: 5. Germline-derived CDR1 and CDR2 are ENHRY and SYGVKD. CDR3 length: 14 amino acids. This chain's CDR3 is CAISRTGVTDTQYF. CDR3 nucleotides: TGTGCCATCAGCCGGACAGGAGTCACAGATACGCAGTATTTT.

The chain is built from TRBV5-1 and TRBJ2-7; 9 bases agree with TRBD1. CDR1 SGHRS and CDR2 YFSETQ come from the germline V gene. V shed 0 bases, J shed 1 base, and the junction held 2 bases outside the gene matches. This CDR3 contains 15 residues. The CDR3 nucleotides read TGCGCCAGCAGCTTGGGGGACAGGGTATCCTACGAGCAGTACTTC. It is translated as CASSLGDRVSYEQYF.

This clone appeared once. CDR3 protein: CSVEAGGLGAYNEQFF. The DNA of the CDR3 is TGCAGCGTTGAGGCGGGAGGCCTCGGAGCCTACAATGAGCAGTTCTTC. This sequence joins TRBV29-1 and TRBJ2-1; 8 bases agree with TRBD2. Per germline, CDR1 SQVTM and CDR2 ANQGSEA. Trimming cost V 3 bases and J 2 bases; bases outside gene matches: 9. CDR3 length: 16 residues.

The chain recombines TRBV28 with TRBJ1-3; D is perhaps TRBD1 (6 bases). With 6 bases removed from V and 0 bases from J, the gap between germline ends came to 15 bases. The CDR3 runs to 16 residues. Germline lookup yields CDR1 MDHEN and CDR2 SYDVKM. As DNA, the CDR3 is TGTGCCAGCAGCCCACCCACAGGGTACTCTGGAAACACCATATATTTT. It codes for CASSPPTGYSGNTIYF.

DNA for the CDR3: TGCGCCAGCAATATCGGGAGAGGCGAGCAGTTCTTC. Amino acid sequence: CASNIGRGEQFF. The chain carries TRBV5-1 and TRBJ2-1; the D gene is possibly TRBD2 (6 bases). The germline V gene encodes CDR1 SGHRS and CDR2 YFSETQ. The CDR3 is 12 residues long. V lost 6 bases, J lost 10 bases, and 14 bases lay in between.

This rearrangement joins TRBV4-1 to TRBJ2-7, with TRBD1 matching over 7 bases. The CDR3 loop spans 14 amino acids. The ends lost 4 bases at V and 0 bases at J; junction bases unmatched: 3. CDR1 is MGHRA, CDR2 YSYEKL, per germline. The DNA of the CDR3 is TGCGCCAGCAGCCTCCGGGACAGCTCCTACGAGCAGTACTTC. Translated, it gives CASSLRDSSYEQYF.

V usage is TRBV10-1 and J usage is TRBJ2-1, with a possible D match to TRBD1 (6 bases). Trimming took off 4 bases at V and 9 bases at J, with 10 bases between the two ends. The CDR3 contains 12 residues. CDR1 is WNHNN, CDR2 SYGVQD, per germline (reference sequence). CDR3 amino acids: CASSGTGSEQFF. CDR3 in DNA: TGCGCCAGCAGTGGAACAGGGAGTGAGCAGTTCTTC.

This chain joins TRBV27 and TRBJ2-2; 9 nucleotides line up with TRBD2. Germline V lookup: CDR1 MNHEY, CDR2 SMNVEV (reference sequence). V shed 1 base, J shed 6 bases, and the junction held 9 bases outside the gene matches. CDR3 length: 17 residues. In DNA form, the CDR3 reads TGTGCCAGCAGTTTATTACTAGCGGGCGGGGGGTCCGGGGAGCTGTTTTTT. Translating it yields CASSLLLAGGGSGELFF.

The V and J genes are TRBV5-1 and TRBJ2-2, with 10 bases lining up with TRBD2. J was trimmed by 6 bases and V by 0 bases; bases with no gene match: 2. The CDR3 runs 15 residues. The V gene's germline CDR1 is SGHRS and CDR2 YFSETQ. The CDR3 sequence: CASSLDLAGAGELFF. The DNA for the CDR3 is TGCGCCAGCAGCTTGGACCTAGCGGGAGCCGGGGAGCTGTTTTTT. Supplemented by reference TRBV5-1 and TRBJ2-2, the full variable domain reads KAGVTQTPRYLIKTRGQQVTLSCSPISGHRSVSWYQQTPGQGLQFLFEYFSETQRNKGNFPGRFSGRQFSNSRSEMNVSTLELGDSALYLCASSLDLAGAGELFFGEGSRLTVL.

This clone came up once. Just one base apart from a much larger clone, this may be a read error. V and J are TRBV28 and TRBJ2-5, with D unresolved. CDR1 and CDR2 from the germline V gene are MDHEN and SYDVKM. The CDR3 loop spans 12 amino acids. V lost 2 bases, J lost 5 bases, and 6 bases lay in between. As DNA, the CDR3 is TGTGCCAGCAGTTTACTCGGGGAGACCCAGTACTTC. Its translation: CASSLLGETQYF.

This chain links TRBV5-8 with TRBJ2-5; D unclear. There are 16 residues in the CDR3. Germline values: CDR1 SGHTS, CDR2 YDEGEE. Trimming took 0 bases from V and 4 from J, leaving 16 bases between them. The CDR3 spells CASSLARGVFTETQYF. The CDR3 DNA reads as TGTGCCAGCAGCTTGGCCCGCGGAGTTTTTACAGAGACCCAGTACTTC.

The chain recombines TRBV28 with TRBJ2-7, with D perhaps matching TRBD2 (5 bases). V gave up 7 bases and J gave up 2 bases, with 21 bases separating them. Germline V gene data show CDR1 as MDHEN and CDR2 as SYDVKM. CDR3 length equals 16 residues. The CDR3 DNA reads TGTGCCAGCAACAGAGGTCTGGCGGGCGCTACCTACGAGCAGTACTTC. Encoded protein: CASNRGLAGATYEQYF.

The genes are TRBV4-1 and TRBJ2-7; tentatively, D is TRBD2 (5 bases). Germline CDR1 reads MGHRA; CDR2 reads YSYEKL. The CDR3 covers 14 residues. The V end lost 3 bases, the J end lost 0 bases, and 9 bases lay between the germline ends. CDR3 residues: CASSQEVSSYEQYF. In nucleotides, the CDR3 is TGCGCCAGCAGCCAGGAGGTGAGCTCCTACGAGCAGTACTTC.

This clone was seen more than once but under ten times. The chain combines TRBV11-2 with TRBJ2-7; possible D gene TRBD1, 6 bases. Germline assignment: CDR1 SGHAT and CDR2 FQNNGV. The CDR3 contains 13 residues. Deletions cut 3 bases from V and 3 bases from J, with 9 bases between. Written as DNA, the CDR3 is TGTGCCAGCAGCTTCGGGACACTCTACGAGCAGTACTTC. As protein: CASSFGTLYEQYF.

The rearrangement joins TRBV6-6 to TRBJ1-6; the D is unclear. V was clipped by 0 bases and J by 5 bases, with 8 bases between them. Germline V gene lookup returns CDR1 MNHNY and CDR2 SVGAGI (reference sequence). The CDR3 has 15 residues. As DNA, the CDR3 is TGTGCCAGCAGTTACTCCGTGGGCCATAATTCACCCCTCCACTTT. Protein: CASSYSVGHNSPLHF.

J is TRBJ1-3 and V is TRBV6-5; D unresolved. Trimming removed 0 bases at V and 0 bases at J, with 9 bases between. The CDR3 covers 16 residues. Germline V gene sequence: CDR1 MNHEY, CDR2 SVGAGI. The CDR3 DNA sequence: TGTGCCAGCAGTTACTCTACGGAGGCCTCTGGAAACACCATATATTTT. It codes for CASSYSTEASGNTIYF.

This sequence joins TRBV5-4 and TRBJ2-1; 7 nucleotides match TRBD1. This CDR3 has 14 residues. The germline V gene encodes CDR1 SGHNT and CDR2 YYREEE (reference sequence). The J segment lost 3 bases and the V segment lost 4 bases, leaving 4 bases of the junction unmatched. The CDR3 reads CASSVDRVYNEQFF. In DNA form, the CDR3 reads TGTGCCAGCAGCGTTGACAGGGTCTACAATGAGCAGTTCTTC.

The CDR3 DNA is TGTGCCATCAGTGACAGACTAGCGGGAATGGACAACGAGCAGTACTTC. It translates to CAISDRLAGMDNEQYF. The chain couples TRBV10-3 to TRBJ2-7; 11 positions match TRBD2. This CDR3 spans 16 amino acids. V was clipped by 3 bases and J by 5 bases; unmatched bases: 9. The V gene's germline CDR1 is ENHRY and CDR2 SYGVKD.

This clone has a single count. The rearrangement links TRBV4-1 to TRBJ2-7; 10 positions match TRBD2. Germline V CDR1 and CDR2: MGHRA, YSYEKL. This CDR3 region has 18 residues. The J segment lost 4 bases and the V segment lost 3 bases, leaving 15 bases of the junction unmatched. CDR3 in DNA: TGCGCCAGCAGCCAGGGTTTCCGCTTAGCGGGAGGTAGATACGAGCAGTACTTC. It specifies CASSQGFRLAGGRYEQYF.

V gene TRBV7-9 combines with J gene TRBJ1-1; weak D call: TRBD1 (6 bases). The germline V and J ends were trimmed by 3 bases and 4 bases, with 12 bases remaining between them. This CDR3 contains 14 residues. The V gene's germline CDR1 is SEHNR and CDR2 FQNEAQ (reference sequence). CDR3 DNA sequence: TGTGCCAGCAGCTTTCCCACAGGGTTCACTGAAGCTTTCTTT. Translation: CASSFPTGFTEAFF.

The CDR3 reads CASSLTGGVRNEQFF. DNA of the CDR3: TGTGCCAGCAGCCTGACAGGGGGCGTTCGGAACGAGCAGTTCTTC. This sequence joins TRBV5-4 and TRBJ2-1; 10 bases are shared with TRBD1. In germline, CDR1 is SGHNT, CDR2 YYREEE (reference sequence). The CDR3 is 15 amino acids. Germline trimming cut 4 bases from V and 10 bases from J; bases unmatched to any gene: 11.

The J gene is TRBJ2-7, the V gene TRBV5-5, with 7 bases lining up with TRBD1. The CDR3 runs 15 residues. With 3 bases clipped from V and 4 bases from J, the junction kept 10 bases outside the gene matches. Germline V gene data show CDR1 as SGHKS and CDR2 as YYEKEE (reference sequence). This chain's CDR3 is CASSSEDVRGYEQYF. The CDR3 DNA sequence: TGTGCCAGCAGCTCAGAGGACGTCAGGGGGTACGAGCAGTACTTC.

The V call is TRBV5-1, the J call TRBJ1-4; 7 nucleotides match TRBD1. V gave up 0 bases and J gave up 8 bases; unmatched junction bases: 4. From germline, CDR1 is SGHRS and CDR2 YFSETQ. The CDR3 contains 14 residues. CDR3: CASSLGQGWEKLFF. CDR3 coding DNA: TGCGCCAGCAGCTTGGGACAGGGCTGGGAAAAACTGTTTTTT.

The V gene is TRBV11-2, the J gene TRBJ1-4, with unresolved D. CDR3 length: 15 amino acids. Trimming removed 0 bases at V and 6 bases at J, with 11 bases between. CDR1 and CDR2 from the germline V gene are SGHAT and FQNNGV. CDR3 DNA sequence: TGTGCCAGCAGCTTAGATTCTGGCAGGCATGAAAAACTGTTTTTT. Translation: CASSLDSGRHEKLFF.

The chain recombines TRBV6-5 with TRBJ2-2, with 12 bases that match TRBD1. Trimming cost V 6 bases and J 6 bases; bases outside gene matches: 5. Germline CDR1 MNHEY, CDR2 SVGAGI. CDR3 size: 15 residues. The CDR3 nucleotides are TGTGCCAGCAGAATAGGGACAGGGGGCTCCGGGGAGCTGTTTTTT. It specifies CASRIGTGGSGELFF.

V is TRBV29-1 and J is TRBJ2-7, with 13 bases identical to TRBD2. V was pared by 4 bases and J by 4 bases, with 7 bases of the junction left unmatched. The CDR3 covers 15 residues. In germline, CDR1 is SQVTM, CDR2 ANQGSEA. The DNA for the CDR3 is TGCAGCGTTGGAGGGACTAGCGGGACTCAGTACGAGCAGTACTTC. It translates to CSVGGTSGTQYEQYF.